The rows below give T cell receptor beta chains drawn from one sample of a study of blood T cell repertoires in COVID-19. Method: immunoSEQ multiplex PCR; TCRdb's copy keeps in-frame clones and lacks some. This table holds 150,000 to 200,000 clones, 85% found once. The sample was peripheral blood. These receptors were collected from a human donor with acute or convalescent COVID-19. The donor label of this sample is uncertain. Each CDR3 is given with its conserved first and last residue. A D gene is named only where the DNA matches it firmly. Clone size is given for some rows only: seen once, a few or many times, or a class if the clone is expanded.

cdr3_nt	cdr3_aa	j_call	d_call	clone_size	v_call
TGTGCCAGCAGCGTAAATTCGGTCCCTTTAAACACCGGGGAGCTGTTTTTT	CASSVNSVPLNTGELFF	TRBJ2-2	.	.	TRBV9
TGTGCCAGCAGTTTACTTGGAAACACCATATATTTT	CASSLLGNTIYF	TRBJ1-3	.	.	TRBV12-3/TRBV12-4
TGTGCCAGCTCACCGAGACTAGCGGGGGGGCCAGGACGGTCCTACAATGAGCAGTTCTTC	CASSPRLAGGPGRSYNEQFF	TRBJ2-1	TRBD2	once	TRBV18
TGTGCCAGCAGTTTCTGGCAGAATTCACCCCTCCACTTT	CASSFWQNSPLHF	TRBJ1-6	.	.	TRBV27
TGTGCCAGCAGCCTGGCAGGGAGGGACTACGAGCAGTACTTC	CASSLAGRDYEQYF	TRBJ2-7	TRBD2	.	TRBV9
TGTGCCACCAGCAGAGATGAGGGTCACAATCAGCCCCAGCATTTT	CATSRDEGHNQPQHF	TRBJ1-5	.	once	TRBV15
TGTGCCAGCAGCCCCCCCGACAGTTGGAATTCACCCCTCCACTTT	CASSPPDSWNSPLHF	TRBJ1-6	.	once	TRBV11-2
TGTGCCAGCAGCCCCCGGAACAGGGGTGAAAAACTGTTTTTT	CASSPRNRGEKLFF	TRBJ1-4	TRBD1	.	TRBV27
TGTGCCACCCCTAAACTAGCGGGGGGGCCCACAGATACGCAGTATTTT	CATPKLAGGPTDTQYF	TRBJ2-3	TRBD2	.	TRBV2
TGTGCCAGCAGCTTAGGGGCCGCGGGGGGGACACGGGGGCAGTTCTTC	CASSLGAAGGTRGQFF	TRBJ2-1	TRBD2	.	TRBV11-2
TGTGCCAGTAGAGAGGGAGGGACGGTAGCCAAAAACATTCAGTACTTC	CASREGGTVAKNIQYF	TRBJ2-4	TRBD2	.	TRBV19
TGTGCCAGCAGCATTTTGGGACACAGTAGTACTGAAGCTTTCTTT	CASSILGHSSTEAFF	TRBJ1-1	.	.	TRBV11-2
TGTGCCAGCAGCTTAGCCCCTGGGGGGTTAAACTATGGCTACACCTTC	CASSLAPGGLNYGYTF	TRBJ1-2	.	.	TRBV7-2
TGTGCCAGCAGCCGAACCGGGACAGGGAATGAAAAACTGTTTTTT	CASSRTGTGNEKLFF	TRBJ1-4	TRBD1	.	TRBV4-2
TGTGCCAGCAGTAATCGACTAGTCGCTAAGACCCAGTACTTC	CASSNRLVAKTQYF	TRBJ2-5	.	once	TRBV6-5
TGTGCCAGCAGGGGGTTAGGCGGTCGGGGGTATTTT	CASRGLGGRGYF	TRBJ2-3	.	.	TRBV12-3/TRBV12-4
TGTGCCAGCTCGTCCAAGAGAAGGGGGCAGGTGGACGAGCAGTACTTC	CASSSKRRGQVDEQYF	TRBJ2-7	TRBD1	.	TRBV5-6
TGTGCCAGCAGCCGAAAGGACAAGGCTTTCTTT	CASSRKDKAFF	TRBJ1-1	.	once	TRBV7-8
TGTGCCAGTAGATACACCCCGGCAGGGGGCAATTATGGCTACACCTTC	CASRYTPAGGNYGYTF	TRBJ1-2	TRBD1	.	TRBV19
TGTGCAGCGGGGGACGTTCCTTACAATGAGCAGTTCTTC	CAAGDVPYNEQFF	TRBJ2-1	TRBD2	.	TRBV12-3/TRBV12-4
TGTGCCAGCAGCTTGGGCAGGGGGTTCAATCAGCCCCAGCATTTT	CASSLGRGFNQPQHF	TRBJ1-5	TRBD1	.	TRBV5-4
TGTGCCAGCAGCGTAGGGACAAGGGAAAACACCATATATTTT	CASSVGTRENTIYF	TRBJ1-3	.	.	TRBV5-6
TGTGCCAGCAGCGGAGGGACTAGCGGGGCAATCTCCTACGAGCAGTACTTC	CASSGGTSGAISYEQYF	TRBJ2-7	TRBD2	.	TRBV11-3
TGTGCCAGCAGCCCCTCGGGTAACACTGAAGCTTTCTTT	CASSPSGNTEAFF	TRBJ1-1	.	once	TRBV9
TGTGCCACCAGCAGAGATAAAACGGTGGGCAATCAGCCCCAGCATTTT	CATSRDKTVGNQPQHF	TRBJ1-5	.	.	TRBV15
TGCGCCAGCAGCTTGGAGACTAGCGGGTCCTACAATGAGCAGTTCTTC	CASSLETSGSYNEQFF	TRBJ2-1	TRBD2	.	TRBV5-1
TGTGCCACCAGCCTGGGGGGATACTATGGCTACACCTTC	CATSLGGYYGYTF	TRBJ1-2	.	.	TRBV15
TGTGCCAGCAGCAAAGTAATTTCGGGGGTGTACTTACCGGATACGCAGTATTTT	CASSKVISGVYLPDTQYF	TRBJ2-3	.	.	TRBV21-1
TGTGCCAGCAGTCTAGCGGGGGCCTACGAGCAGTACTTC	CASSLAGAYEQYF	TRBJ2-7	TRBD2	.	TRBV25-1
TGTGCCAGCAGCCGCAGGGGGCGGGGAGGGAACACTGAAGCTTTCTTT	CASSRRGRGGNTEAFF	TRBJ1-1	TRBD1	.	TRBV28
TGTGCCACCAGTGATGTCAGGGATGGCTACACCTTC	CATSDVRDGYTF	TRBJ1-2	.	.	TRBV24-1
TGTGCCAGCAGCTTTGGGGGGGTCTATGGCTACACCTTC	CASSFGGVYGYTF	TRBJ1-2	.	few	TRBV7-9
TGTGCCAGTAGTATAACGAGGTACAGGGGGCTTCGAATCCTTGGAGACACTGAAGCTTTCTTT	CASSITRYRGLRILGDTEAFF	TRBJ1-1	TRBD1	.	TRBV19
TGTGCTAGTGGTTTGCTCCCACAGGGGATAGACAAGGAAGCTTTCTTT	CASGLLPQGIDKEAFF	TRBJ1-1	TRBD1	.	TRBV12-5
TGCGCCAGCAGGAGGAGCGGGGGGTACCGCTCCTACAATGAGCAGTTCTTC	CASRRSGGYRSYNEQFF	TRBJ2-1	TRBD2	.	TRBV10-2
TGTGCCAGCAGTTTAGTGGCACTATATGGCTACACCTTC	CASSLVALYGYTF	TRBJ1-2	.	.	TRBV12-3/TRBV12-4
TGTGCCAGCAGTTTCGACAGCCACGGGCGGGGCTACACCTTC	CASSFDSHGRGYTF	TRBJ1-2	.	.	TRBV5-4
TGCGCCAGCGCACCCCCTACAGGGGGAGGCGAGCAGTACTTC	CASAPPTGGGEQYF	TRBJ2-7	TRBD1	.	TRBV5-1
TGCGCCAGCAGCCGTCCCGCGACAGCGAACACTGAAGCTTTCTTT	CASSRPATANTEAFF	TRBJ1-1	.	.	TRBV5-1
TGTGCCAGTAGTACCACAGGAGTCTATGGCTACACCTTC	CASSTTGVYGYTF	TRBJ1-2	.	.	TRBV19
TGTGCCAGCAGCCAAGTCGTGAGTGGCTATGGCTACACCTTC	CASSQVVSGYGYTF	TRBJ1-2	.	few	TRBV3-1/TRBV3-2
TGTGCCAGCAGCCAATTGACAGGTTCCCAGACTGGCTACACCTTC	CASSQLTGSQTGYTF	TRBJ1-2	.	.	TRBV3-1/TRBV3-2
TGTGCCAGCAGCCAACTACTGACTAGCGGGGGGGCCGGCACACTTAGCCGCCACAATGAGCAGTTCTTC	CASSQLLTSGGAGTLSRHNEQFF	TRBJ2-1	TRBD2	.	TRBV4-2
TGTGCCAGCAGTTGGCGGAATGAGCAGTTCTTC	CASSWRNEQFF	TRBJ2-1	.	once	TRBV28
TGTGCCATCAGTGAGGGGACAGGGTTTGGCAATGAGCAGTTCTTC	CAISEGTGFGNEQFF	TRBJ2-1	TRBD1	.	TRBV10-3
TGTGCCAGCAGCTTAGACGGGGACAGTGGAAGAGAAAGGGAGACCCAGTACTTC	CASSLDGDSGRERETQYF	TRBJ2-5	TRBD1	.	TRBV11-3